Given below is one TCR beta chain in context. Its antigen is unknown. This sample was taken from a study of OX40 agonist ivuxolimab in advanced cancers. Study overall: Each patient was given ivuxolimab into a vein every 2 weeks, at 0.01 to 10 mg/kg. Prior therapy, whether anti-PD-1, anti-PD-L1 or anti-CTLA-4, was allowed, and about 40% had some. The study's findings and limits: The average count of expanded clones was higher among CD8+ T cells than among CD4+.

The cohort excluded patients with autoimmune disease history or systemic immunosuppression. This CDR3 region has 15 residues. Germline V gives CDR1 SEHNR, CDR2 FQNEAQ (reference sequence). V lost 2 bases and J lost 0, with 8 bases in between. Sequencing was performed with immunoSEQ multiplex PCR; in TCRdb, only in-frame clones are kept and a portion is missing. The sample shows around 77,000 clones, about 89% of them seen only once. The TCR was taken from an adult with an advanced solid tumor such as melanoma, head and neck, liver or kidney cancer. Sequencing was performed on CD4+ or CD8+ T cells sorted from blood, taken in a trial of the OX40 agonist ivuxolimab. The chain uses TRBV7-9 and TRBJ2-1; D call uncertain. The CDR3 region is CASSLSPSSYNEQFF. The CDR3 region has the DNA TGTGCCAGCAGCTTAAGCCCCAGCTCCTACAATGAGCAGTTCTTC. The entire variable domain, with the rest obtained from reference TRBV7-9 and TRBJ2-1, is as follows: DTGVSQNPRHKITKRGQNVTFRCDPISEHNRLYWYRQTLGQGPEFLTYFQNEAQLEKSRLLSDRFSAERPKGSFSTLEIQRTEQGDSAMYLCASSLSPSSYNEQFFGPGTRLTVL.